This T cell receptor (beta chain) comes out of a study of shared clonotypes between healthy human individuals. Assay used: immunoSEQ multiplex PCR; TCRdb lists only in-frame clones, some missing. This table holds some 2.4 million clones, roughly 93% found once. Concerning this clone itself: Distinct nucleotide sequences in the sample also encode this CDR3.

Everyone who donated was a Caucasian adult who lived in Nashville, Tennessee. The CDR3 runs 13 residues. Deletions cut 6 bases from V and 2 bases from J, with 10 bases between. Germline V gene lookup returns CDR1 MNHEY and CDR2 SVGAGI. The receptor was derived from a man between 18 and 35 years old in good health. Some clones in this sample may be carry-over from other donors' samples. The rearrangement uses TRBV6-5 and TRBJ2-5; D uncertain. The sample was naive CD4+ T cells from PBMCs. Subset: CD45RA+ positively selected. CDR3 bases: TGTGCCAGCAGACGGTTGGTACAAGAGACCCAGTACTTC. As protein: CASRRLVQETQYF.